A selection of T cell receptor beta chains follows, all from one sample in a study of CD8+CD57+ T cells in acquired aplastic anemia. TCRdb itself ran the reads through MiXCR, one entry per CDR3 protein. There are hundreds of thousands of distinct CDR3 sequences in the sample; around 30% occur only once, and approximately 0.82% lies in the top ten. The source material was sorted CD4+, CD8+, or CD8+CD57+ T cells (not recorded which) from PBMCs. These receptors originate from a human donor with aplastic anemia. The CDR3 runs from the conserved cysteine through the conserved F or W. The D gene is left open where the match is weak. The size field is filled for only some rows; it gives once, few, many or a size class.

CDR3 DNA: TGTGCCAGCAGTTTAGGACAGGGAACGTATTCACCCCTCCACTTT; CDR3 protein: CASSLGQGTYSPLHF; D gene: TRBD1; V gene: TRBV27; J gene: TRBJ1-6; clone size: NA
CDR3 DNA: TGTGCCAGCAGTGAAGACGGGCTCGCTTACAATGAGCAGTTCTTC; CDR3 protein: CASSEDGLAYNEQFF; D gene: NA; V gene: TRBV2; J gene: TRBJ2-1; clone size: NA
CDR3 DNA: TGCAGTGCTAGGTCGATACCCGGGGAGCTGTTTTTT; CDR3 protein: CSARSIPGELFF; D gene: NA; V gene: TRBV20-1; J gene: TRBJ2-2; clone size: many
CDR3 DNA: TGTGCCAGCAGACAACCGGGACAGGGGAGGTATGGCTACACCTTC; CDR3 protein: CASRQPGQGRYGYTF; D gene: TRBD1; V gene: TRBV4-2; J gene: TRBJ1-2; clone size: many
CDR3 DNA: TGTGCCAGCAGCTTAAGGACGCTAGCCTCCAATGAGCAGTTCTTC; CDR3 protein: CASSLRTLASNEQFF; D gene: NA; V gene: TRBV7-2; J gene: TRBJ2-1; clone size: NA
CDR3 DNA: TGTGCCAGCAGCTCGGGACAGGGGTGGGCCGGGGAGCTGTTTTTT; CDR3 protein: CASSSGQGWAGELFF; D gene: TRBD1; V gene: TRBV14; J gene: TRBJ2-2; clone size: NA
CDR3 DNA: TGTGCCAGTAGTACCTTAGGGACAGCCACTGGAAACACCATATATTTT; CDR3 protein: CASSTLGTATGNTIYF; D gene: TRBD1; V gene: TRBV19; J gene: TRBJ1-3; clone size: NA
CDR3 DNA: TGTGCCAGCAGCTTAGGGTCCACACCTGGAAACACCATATATTTT; CDR3 protein: CASSLGSTPGNTIYF; D gene: NA; V gene: TRBV7-9; J gene: TRBJ1-3; clone size: few
CDR3 DNA: TGCGCCAGCAGCCAAAGGGCCGGGATTAGCTACGAGCAGTACTTC; CDR3 protein: CASSQRAGISYEQYF; D gene: NA; V gene: TRBV7-2; J gene: TRBJ2-7; clone size: NA
CDR3 DNA: TGTGCCAGCAGTTACTCCAGGGTCGAGAGGCCTAAAGCTTTCTTT; CDR3 protein: CASSYSRVERPKAFF; D gene: NA; V gene: TRBV6-5; J gene: TRBJ1-1; clone size: NA
CDR3 DNA: TGTGCCAGCAACTTCGGGACACCTAACTATGGCTACACCTTC; CDR3 protein: CASNFGTPNYGYTF; D gene: NA; V gene: TRBV7-9; J gene: TRBJ1-2; clone size: NA
CDR3 DNA: TGTGCCTGGATTTGGGGACAGGGGGCGCGGGGCTACACCTTC; CDR3 protein: CAWIWGQGARGYTF; D gene: TRBD1; V gene: TRBV19; J gene: TRBJ1-2; clone size: NA
CDR3 DNA: TGTGCCAGCAGTTTAGTGTCTCGTTTCGGGGAGCTGTTTTTT; CDR3 protein: CASSLVSRFGELFF; D gene: NA; V gene: TRBV12-3/TRBV12-4; J gene: TRBJ2-2; clone size: NA
CDR3 DNA: TGTGCCATCAGTGTACGGGGACCGGGACAGGGGGCAAGCTACGGCTACACCTTC; CDR3 protein: CAISVRGPGQGASYGYTF; D gene: TRBD1; V gene: TRBV10-3; J gene: TRBJ1-2; clone size: many
CDR3 DNA: TGTGCCATCCGTACGGGGATCCAGGAGACCCAGTACTTC; CDR3 protein: CAIRTGIQETQYF; D gene: NA; V gene: TRBV10-3; J gene: TRBJ2-5; clone size: NA
CDR3 DNA: TGTGCCAGCAGTTTCAGGGCACTTGGGGGCTACACCTTC; CDR3 protein: CASSFRALGGYTF; D gene: NA; V gene: TRBV28; J gene: TRBJ1-2; clone size: NA
CDR3 DNA: TGTGCCAGTAGGGAGGCGGGTACGCAGTATTTT; CDR3 protein: CASREAGTQYF; D gene: NA; V gene: TRBV19; J gene: TRBJ2-3; clone size: many
CDR3 DNA: TGTGCCAGCAGGCGAAGACAGGGCGATGAAAAACTGTTTTTT; CDR3 protein: CASRRRQGDEKLFF; D gene: TRBD1; V gene: TRBV7-2; J gene: TRBJ1-4; clone size: many
CDR3 DNA: TGTGCCAGCAGCACTCGACAGGGATCCGAGCAGTACTTC; CDR3 protein: CASSTRQGSEQYF; D gene: TRBD1; V gene: TRBV9; J gene: TRBJ2-7; clone size: many
CDR3 DNA: TGTGCCACCAGTGATTCCACAGGGACAGGGTTTGGCTACACCTTC; CDR3 protein: CATSDSTGTGFGYTF; D gene: TRBD1; V gene: TRBV24-1; J gene: TRBJ1-2; clone size: NA
CDR3 DNA: TGCGCCAGCAGCTCCTCGGGACACAACAACTACGAGCAGTACTTC; CDR3 protein: CASSSSGHNNYEQYF; D gene: NA; V gene: TRBV5-1; J gene: TRBJ2-7; clone size: NA
CDR3 DNA: TGTGCCAGCAGCGGAGACAGGGGGTCACGAAACACCATATATTTT; CDR3 protein: CASSGDRGSRNTIYF; D gene: TRBD1; V gene: TRBV9; J gene: TRBJ1-3; clone size: many
CDR3 DNA: TGCGCCAGCGGCTTGGACCGGACAGATACGCAGTATTTT; CDR3 protein: CASGLDRTDTQYF; D gene: NA; V gene: TRBV5-1; J gene: TRBJ2-3; clone size: NA
CDR3 DNA: TGTGCCAGCAGCATAAGCAGGGGGCCCCTCCACTTT; CDR3 protein: CASSISRGPLHF; D gene: TRBD1; V gene: TRBV7-9; J gene: TRBJ1-6; clone size: many
CDR3 DNA: TGTGCCAGCAGCTTAGAAGGGACATTTGGCTACACCTTC; CDR3 protein: CASSLEGTFGYTF; D gene: NA; V gene: TRBV7-2; J gene: TRBJ1-2; clone size: many
CDR3 DNA: TGCAGTGCTAGTTTGCTCTCGGCCTACGAGCAGTACTTC; CDR3 protein: CSASLLSAYEQYF; D gene: NA; V gene: TRBV20-1; J gene: TRBJ2-7; clone size: many
CDR3 DNA: TGTGCCAGCAGCGTGACTAGCGGGGGCCTCTCCTACGAGCAGTACTTC; CDR3 protein: CASSVTSGGLSYEQYF; D gene: TRBD2; V gene: TRBV7-2; J gene: TRBJ2-7; clone size: many
CDR3 DNA: TGCGCCAGCAGCCTATTAGCGGTGAACCAAGAGACCCAGTACTTC; CDR3 protein: CASSLLAVNQETQYF; D gene: NA; V gene: TRBV5-1; J gene: TRBJ2-5; clone size: many
CDR3 DNA: TGCAGTGCTCCCCGGACAATGGGTGGCGAAAAACTGTTTTTT; CDR3 protein: CSAPRTMGGEKLFF; D gene: NA; V gene: TRBV20-1; J gene: TRBJ1-4; clone size: few
CDR3 DNA: TGTGCCAGCAGCGAAAACAGGGGCTATGAGCAGTTCTTC; CDR3 protein: CASSENRGYEQFF; D gene: TRBD1; V gene: TRBV7-9; J gene: TRBJ2-1; clone size: NA
CDR3 DNA: TGTGCCAGCAGTCGGAGACCGGGACAGCAAGAGACCCAGTACTTC; CDR3 protein: CASSRRPGQQETQYF; D gene: TRBD1; V gene: TRBV10-3; J gene: TRBJ2-5; clone size: NA
CDR3 DNA: TGTGCCAGCAGCTTAGGTTCTAGGGGGGTAGATACGCAGTATTTT; CDR3 protein: CASSLGSRGVDTQYF; D gene: NA; V gene: TRBV11-1; J gene: TRBJ2-3; clone size: NA
CDR3 DNA: TGTGCTAGCAGCTTCGACAGGGGGAATGAGCAGTTCTTC; CDR3 protein: CASSFDRGNEQFF; D gene: TRBD1; V gene: TRBV7-7; J gene: TRBJ2-1; clone size: many
CDR3 DNA: TGTGCCAGCAGCCGGGACAGGAGAGATACGCAGTATTTT; CDR3 protein: CASSRDRRDTQYF; D gene: TRBD1; V gene: TRBV6-1; J gene: TRBJ2-3; clone size: few
CDR3 DNA: TGTGCCAGCAGCTTGAGGACTAACCCTACCGGGGAGCTGTTTTTT; CDR3 protein: CASSLRTNPTGELFF; D gene: NA; V gene: TRBV11-2; J gene: TRBJ2-2; clone size: few
CDR3 DNA: TGTGCCAGCAGCTCGCTCGGGACAGCTTATAATCGGGAGCTGTTTTTT; CDR3 protein: CASSSLGTAYNRELFF; D gene: TRBD1; V gene: TRBV5-6; J gene: TRBJ2-2; clone size: few
CDR3 DNA: TGTGCCAGTAGTACAGCAGGAGCTAACTATGGCTACACCTTC; CDR3 protein: CASSTAGANYGYTF; D gene: NA; V gene: TRBV19; J gene: TRBJ1-2; clone size: many
CDR3 DNA: TGTGCCAGCAGCTTAGAAGGGACAGCGAACACTGAAGCTTTCTTT; CDR3 protein: CASSLEGTANTEAFF; D gene: TRBD1; V gene: TRBV7-2; J gene: TRBJ1-1; clone size: few
CDR3 DNA: TGTGCCAGCAGCTATACTGAGACTAATGAAAAACTGTTTTTT; CDR3 protein: CASSYTETNEKLFF; D gene: NA; V gene: TRBV7-9; J gene: TRBJ1-4; clone size: NA
CDR3 DNA: TGTGCCAGCAGCCAAGAGTATGGGACAGCCTATGGCTACACCTTC; CDR3 protein: CASSQEYGTAYGYTF; D gene: TRBD1; V gene: TRBV4-2; J gene: TRBJ1-2; clone size: few
CDR3 DNA: TGTGCCAGCAGCCAAGATTCGGTCCCACGTGGCTACAATGAGCAGTTCTTC; CDR3 protein: CASSQDSVPRGYNEQFF; D gene: NA; V gene: TRBV3-1; J gene: TRBJ2-1; clone size: NA
CDR3 DNA: TGTGCCAGCAGAATAGCGGGGGGTCCCTACAATGAGCAGTTCTTC; CDR3 protein: CASRIAGGPYNEQFF; D gene: TRBD2; V gene: TRBV2; J gene: TRBJ2-1; clone size: few
CDR3 DNA: TGTGCCTGGAACCTAGCGGGAGGTTCAGATACGCAGTATTTT; CDR3 protein: CAWNLAGGSDTQYF; D gene: TRBD2; V gene: TRBV30; J gene: TRBJ2-3; clone size: NA
CDR3 DNA: TGTGCCGCACGTGGACAGGGGTTGACAGATACGCAGTATTTT; CDR3 protein: CAARGQGLTDTQYF; D gene: TRBD1; V gene: TRBV9; J gene: TRBJ2-3; clone size: NA
CDR3 DNA: TGCAGTGCTAGAGATCCCCTAGCGGGAGTCCACGAGCAGTACTTC; CDR3 protein: CSARDPLAGVHEQYF; D gene: TRBD2; V gene: TRBV20-1; J gene: TRBJ2-7; clone size: many
CDR3 DNA: TGCAGTGCTGGTTTCGGGCCCTACGAGCAGTACTTC; CDR3 protein: CSAGFGPYEQYF; D gene: NA; V gene: TRBV20-1; J gene: TRBJ2-7; clone size: NA
CDR3 DNA: TGCAGTGCTAGAGGGGAGGGACTAGCTTCCTTGAGCTCCTACAATGAGCAGTTCTTC; CDR3 protein: CSARGEGLASLSSYNEQFF; D gene: TRBD2; V gene: TRBV20-1; J gene: TRBJ2-1; clone size: NA
CDR3 DNA: TGTGCCAGCAGCTTGGAAAGTGTTGATGAAAAACTGTTTTTT; CDR3 protein: CASSLESVDEKLFF; D gene: NA; V gene: TRBV5-8; J gene: TRBJ1-4; clone size: few
CDR3 DNA: TGTGCCAGCAGCTATACGGCGGACACTGAAGCTTTCTTT; CDR3 protein: CASSYTADTEAFF; D gene: NA; V gene: TRBV9; J gene: TRBJ1-1; clone size: many
CDR3 DNA: TGTGCCAGCAGCTTCGGGACAGGGAGACTCGGTGAAAAACTGTTTTTT; CDR3 protein: CASSFGTGRLGEKLFF; D gene: TRBD1; V gene: TRBV11-2; J gene: TRBJ1-4; clone size: once
CDR3 DNA: TGTGCCACCAGAGCCCGGTTGTTCGGAACCTACGAGCAGTACTTC; CDR3 protein: CATRARLFGTYEQYF; D gene: NA; V gene: TRBV19; J gene: TRBJ2-7; clone size: many
CDR3 DNA: TGCAGTGCTATCCCAATATCGGAGTCTAAAAACATTCAGTACTTC; CDR3 protein: CSAIPISESKNIQYF; D gene: NA; V gene: TRBV20-1; J gene: TRBJ2-4; clone size: few
CDR3 DNA: TGTGCCAGCAGCACTAGCGGCAGAACAGATACGCAGTATTTT; CDR3 protein: CASSTSGRTDTQYF; D gene: TRBD2; V gene: TRBV9; J gene: TRBJ2-3; clone size: NA
CDR3 DNA: TGTGCCAGTAGTCTGACAGGCTCCTCTGGAAACACCATATATTTT; CDR3 protein: CASSLTGSSGNTIYF; D gene: NA; V gene: TRBV19; J gene: TRBJ1-3; clone size: many
CDR3 DNA: TGTGCCAGCAAGATCGGGGTCTCCGAAGCTTTCTTT; CDR3 protein: CASKIGVSEAFF; D gene: NA; V gene: TRBV7-6; J gene: TRBJ1-1; clone size: NA
CDR3 DNA: TGTGCCGGACGGCAGGGGGCGCGTCCGGACGTAGAGACCCAGTACTTC; CDR3 protein: CAGRQGARPDVETQYF; D gene: TRBD1; V gene: TRBV9; J gene: TRBJ2-5; clone size: NA
CDR3 DNA: TGTGCCAGTAAAGGTCCCGGATGGGGCGGGGAGCTGTTTTTT; CDR3 protein: CASKGPGWGGELFF; D gene: NA; V gene: TRBV19; J gene: TRBJ2-2; clone size: NA
CDR3 DNA: TGTGCCTGGGGTCCTCCCCGAGGGGGCTCTGGAAACACCATATATTTT; CDR3 protein: CAWGPPRGGSGNTIYF; D gene: NA; V gene: TRBV30; J gene: TRBJ1-3; clone size: NA
CDR3 DNA: TGTGCCAGCTCACTATTCGGACAGGGGGACCTCCACTTT; CDR3 protein: CASSLFGQGDLHF; D gene: TRBD1; V gene: TRBV18; J gene: TRBJ1-6; clone size: NA